The rows below give T cell receptor beta chains drawn from one sample of a study of coeliac disease. Repertoires were generated with immunoSEQ multiplex PCR, while TCRdb's copy carries only in-frame clones and drops some. Of 5,100 or so clones in the sample, 69% were seen once. The material sequenced was lymphocytes from the gut lamina propria. The receptor set was obtained from a woman in her forties. The CDR3 runs from the conserved cysteine through the conserved F or W. A D gene is named only where the DNA matches it firmly. Clone sizes are given selectively: once, few, many, or a class where the clone is expanded.

d_call: -; j_call: TRBJ1-2; v_call: TRBV28; clone_size: -; cdr3_aa: CASSLRQFYGYTF; cdr3_nt: TGTGCCAGCAGTTTAAGACAGTTCTATGGCTACACCTTC
d_call: -; j_call: TRBJ2-5; v_call: TRBV5-1; clone_size: -; cdr3_aa: CASSIQGGETQYF; cdr3_nt: TGCGCCAGCAGCATCCAGGGTGGGGAGACCCAGTACTTC
d_call: TRBD2; j_call: TRBJ2-2; v_call: TRBV2; clone_size: -; cdr3_aa: CASSVSSGRAGELFF; cdr3_nt: TGTGCCAGCAGTGTTAGTAGCGGGAGGGCCGGGGAGCTGTTTTTT
d_call: TRBD2; j_call: TRBJ2-1; v_call: TRBV30; clone_size: few; cdr3_aa: CAWEGGLAGYNEQFF; cdr3_nt: TGTGCCTGGGAAGGGGGACTAGCGGGGTACAATGAGCAGTTCTTC
d_call: TRBD2; j_call: TRBJ2-5; v_call: TRBV27; clone_size: once; cdr3_aa: CASSLYGLAGRRETQYF; cdr3_nt: TGTGCCAGCAGTTTATACGGACTAGCTGGGAGGAGAGAGACCCAGTACTTC
d_call: -; j_call: TRBJ2-1; v_call: TRBV7-2; clone_size: -; cdr3_aa: CASSLGRQREQFF; cdr3_nt: TGTGCCAGCAGCTTAGGGAGGCAGCGGGAGCAGTTCTTC
d_call: TRBD2; j_call: TRBJ2-1; v_call: TRBV2; clone_size: few; cdr3_aa: CASIGTRTYNEQFF; cdr3_nt: TGTGCCAGCATTGGGACTAGAACCTACAATGAGCAGTTCTTC
d_call: -; j_call: TRBJ2-7; v_call: TRBV6-6; clone_size: -; cdr3_aa: CASGRSSNEQYF; cdr3_nt: TGTGCCAGCGGGAGAAGTTCGAACGAGCAGTACTTC
d_call: -; j_call: TRBJ2-1; v_call: TRBV7-6; clone_size: -; cdr3_aa: CASSPGLLSSYNEQFF; cdr3_nt: TGTGCCAGCAGTCCGGGACTCCTTAGCTCCTACAATGAGCAGTTCTTC
d_call: TRBD2; j_call: TRBJ2-1; v_call: TRBV5-1; clone_size: -; cdr3_aa: CASSAYLSGTSNEQFF; cdr3_nt: TGCGCCAGCAGCGCTTACCTTAGCGGGACCTCCAATGAGCAGTTCTTC
d_call: TRBD1; j_call: TRBJ1-4; v_call: TRBV9; clone_size: -; cdr3_aa: CASSGTGGEKLFF; cdr3_nt: TGTGCCAGCAGCGGGACAGGGGGCGAAAAACTGTTTTTT
d_call: -; j_call: TRBJ2-2; v_call: TRBV7-9; clone_size: -; cdr3_aa: CASSAQRTNTGELFF; cdr3_nt: TGTGCCAGCAGCGCCCAGAGGACGAACACCGGGGAGCTGTTTTTT
d_call: -; j_call: TRBJ1-5; v_call: TRBV7-2; clone_size: -; cdr3_aa: CASSFQSDQPQHF; cdr3_nt: TGTGCCAGCAGCTTTCAGTCCGATCAGCCCCAGCATTTT
d_call: -; j_call: TRBJ2-7; v_call: TRBV12-2; clone_size: -; cdr3_aa: CASRLAPLSYEQYF; cdr3_nt: TGTGCAAGTCGCTTAGCACCACTCTCCTACGAGCAGTACTTC
d_call: TRBD2; j_call: TRBJ2-7; v_call: TRBV19; clone_size: -; cdr3_aa: CASSLLLAGGPGEQYF; cdr3_nt: TGTGCCAGTAGTTTGCTGCTAGCGGGAGGGCCAGGTGAGCAGTACTTC
d_call: -; j_call: TRBJ2-7; v_call: TRBV6-1; clone_size: -; cdr3_aa: CASSGDRTSYEQYF; cdr3_nt: TGTGCCAGCAGTGGAGACAGGACCTCCTACGAGCAGTACTTC
d_call: TRBD2; j_call: TRBJ2-7; v_call: TRBV6-5; clone_size: -; cdr3_aa: CASSYGLAGGEQYF; cdr3_nt: TGTGCCAGCAGTTATGGACTAGCGGGAGGCGAGCAGTACTTC
d_call: -; j_call: TRBJ2-2; v_call: TRBV19; clone_size: once; cdr3_aa: CASSNTEKRLFF; cdr3_nt: TGTGCCAGTAGTAACACGGAGAAAAGGCTGTTTTTT
d_call: TRBD1; j_call: TRBJ1-1; v_call: TRBV7-6; clone_size: -; cdr3_aa: CASSNGQGAEAFF; cdr3_nt: TGTGCCAGCAGCAACGGACAGGGAGCTGAAGCTTTCTTT
d_call: TRBD1; j_call: TRBJ2-7; v_call: TRBV5-6; clone_size: few; cdr3_aa: CASRFPGQGYEQYF; cdr3_nt: TGTGCCAGCAGGTTCCCGGGACAGGGGTACGAGCAGTACTTC
d_call: -; j_call: TRBJ1-2; v_call: TRBV7-2; clone_size: -; cdr3_aa: CASSAGRNYGYTF; cdr3_nt: TGTGCCAGCAGCGCGGGACGGAACTATGGCTACACCTTC
d_call: TRBD2; j_call: TRBJ2-5; v_call: TRBV10-3; clone_size: few; cdr3_aa: CATSSGRAGETQYF; cdr3_nt: TGTGCCACGTCTAGCGGGAGGGCCGGAGAGACCCAGTACTTC
d_call: -; j_call: TRBJ1-4; v_call: TRBV19; clone_size: -; cdr3_aa: CASRAVGEKLFF; cdr3_nt: TGTGCCAGTAGAGCCGTCGGGGAAAAACTGTTTTTT
d_call: -; j_call: TRBJ2-2; v_call: TRBV2; clone_size: -; cdr3_aa: CASGGSGGELFF; cdr3_nt: TGTGCCAGCGGGGGGAGTGGCGGGGAGCTGTTTTTT
d_call: -; j_call: TRBJ2-1; v_call: TRBV5-1; clone_size: -; cdr3_aa: CASSWATYNEQFF; cdr3_nt: TGCGCCAGCAGTTGGGCGACCTACAATGAGCAGTTCTTC
d_call: -; j_call: TRBJ2-3; v_call: TRBV28; clone_size: -; cdr3_aa: CASSFQGLSTDTQYF; cdr3_nt: TGTGCCAGCAGTTTCCAGGGGTTGTCCACAGATACGCAGTATTTT
d_call: -; j_call: TRBJ2-7; v_call: TRBV5-5; clone_size: -; cdr3_aa: CASSFRYEQYF; cdr3_nt: TGTGCCAGCAGCTTCCGGTACGAGCAGTACTTC
d_call: -; j_call: TRBJ2-2; v_call: TRBV4-2; clone_size: -; cdr3_aa: CASRRTAAVNTGELFF; cdr3_nt: TGTGCCAGCAGACGTACCGCGGCGGTTAACACCGGGGAGCTGTTTTTT
d_call: -; j_call: TRBJ1-1; v_call: TRBV2; clone_size: -; cdr3_aa: CASSNNPMNTEAFF; cdr3_nt: TGTGCCAGCAGTAATAACCCTATGAACACTGAAGCTTTCTTT
d_call: TRBD1; j_call: TRBJ2-1; v_call: TRBV19; clone_size: -; cdr3_aa: CASSAGTGSFSEQFF; cdr3_nt: TGTGCCAGTAGCGCCGGGACAGGTTCTTTTAGTGAGCAGTTCTTC
d_call: -; j_call: TRBJ2-6; v_call: TRBV11-2; clone_size: -; cdr3_aa: CASRSYSGANVLTF; cdr3_nt: TGTGCCAGCAGGTCTTACTCTGGGGCCAACGTCCTGACTTTC
d_call: -; j_call: TRBJ2-7; v_call: TRBV5-6; clone_size: few; cdr3_aa: CASSPGGNLWYEQYF; cdr3_nt: TGTGCCAGCAGCCCGGGGGGCAACCTATGGTACGAGCAGTACTTC
d_call: -; j_call: TRBJ2-7; v_call: TRBV6-1; clone_size: -; cdr3_aa: CASSVKGVGEQYF; cdr3_nt: TGTGCCAGCAGTGTTAAGGGGGTCGGCGAGCAGTACTTC
d_call: TRBD2; j_call: TRBJ2-3; v_call: TRBV29-1; clone_size: few; cdr3_aa: CSVSRLAGGGPGDTQYF; cdr3_nt: TGCAGCGTTAGCCGATTAGCGGGAGGAGGGCCGGGAGATACGCAGTATTTT
d_call: -; j_call: TRBJ1-6; v_call: TRBV28; clone_size: -; cdr3_aa: CASESLGQGNSPLHF; cdr3_nt: TGTGCCAGCGAATCTCTAGGGCAGGGTAATTCACCCCTCCACTTT
d_call: TRBD2; j_call: TRBJ2-7; v_call: TRBV10-3; clone_size: -; cdr3_aa: CAISDPGLPSYEQYF; cdr3_nt: TGTGCCATCAGCGACCCGGGACTACCCTCCTACGAGCAGTACTTC
d_call: -; j_call: TRBJ1-2; v_call: TRBV6-5; clone_size: large; cdr3_aa: CASSSPGSAGYTF; cdr3_nt: TGTGCCAGCAGTTCACCCGGGTCAGCGGGCTACACCTTC
d_call: -; j_call: TRBJ2-3; v_call: TRBV27; clone_size: -; cdr3_aa: CASSYQPRGTDTQYF; cdr3_nt: TGTGCCAGCAGTTACCAACCGAGAGGGACAGATACGCAGTATTTT
d_call: -; j_call: TRBJ1-3; v_call: TRBV6-5; clone_size: -; cdr3_aa: CASSYQQGNTIYF; cdr3_nt: TGTGCCAGCAGTTACCAACAGGGAAACACCATATATTTT
d_call: -; j_call: TRBJ1-5; v_call: TRBV6-6; clone_size: once; cdr3_aa: CASSPPPGNQPQHF; cdr3_nt: TGTGCCAGCAGCCCCCCCCCGGGAAATCAGCCCCAGCATTTT
d_call: TRBD1; j_call: TRBJ1-1; v_call: TRBV5-1; clone_size: -; cdr3_aa: CASSPGQPNTEAFF; cdr3_nt: TGCGCCAGCAGCCCGGGACAGCCAAACACTGAAGCTTTCTTT
d_call: TRBD2; j_call: TRBJ2-7; v_call: TRBV27; clone_size: few; cdr3_aa: CARSSGRCLSEQYF; cdr3_nt: TGTGCCAGGAGTAGCGGGAGGTGTTTATCCGAGCAGTACTTC
d_call: -; j_call: TRBJ1-2; v_call: TRBV5-1; clone_size: -; cdr3_aa: CASSLGATSNYGYTF; cdr3_nt: TGCGCCAGCAGCTTGGGGGCGACATCTAACTATGGCTACACCTTC
d_call: TRBD1; j_call: TRBJ1-4; v_call: TRBV28; clone_size: few; cdr3_aa: CASSLVGTALFF; cdr3_nt: TGTGCCAGCAGTTTAGTCGGGACAGCCCTGTTTTTT
d_call: TRBD2; j_call: TRBJ2-3; v_call: TRBV7-3; clone_size: -; cdr3_aa: CASSWGLAGGTDTQYF; cdr3_nt: TGTGCCAGCAGCTGGGGACTAGCGGGGGGCACAGATACGCAGTATTTT
d_call: -; j_call: TRBJ2-5; v_call: TRBV2; clone_size: -; cdr3_aa: CASSGDAMEGQYF; cdr3_nt: TGTGCCAGCAGTGGGGACGCCATGGAGGGCCAGTACTTC
d_call: TRBD1; j_call: TRBJ2-5; v_call: TRBV4-2; clone_size: -; cdr3_aa: CASSQSPGQAVLGETQYF; cdr3_nt: TGTGCCAGCAGCCAAAGCCCCGGACAGGCCGTCCTCGGGGAGACCCAGTACTTC
d_call: TRBD2; j_call: TRBJ2-7; v_call: TRBV14; clone_size: few; cdr3_aa: CASSKGLAYEQYF; cdr3_nt: TGTGCCAGCAGCAAAGGACTAGCCTACGAGCAGTACTTC
d_call: -; j_call: TRBJ1-2; v_call: TRBV29-1; clone_size: few; cdr3_aa: CSVVGGSPYYGYTF; cdr3_nt: TGCAGCGTTGTGGGGGGATCCCCATACTATGGCTACACCTTC
d_call: -; j_call: TRBJ1-4; v_call: TRBV11-2; clone_size: -; cdr3_aa: CATSLGQLATNEKLFF; cdr3_nt: TGTGCCACCTCCCTGGGACAACTAGCAACTAATGAAAAACTGTTTTTT
d_call: -; j_call: TRBJ2-3; v_call: TRBV21-1; clone_size: once; cdr3_aa: CASSKETRQGALNFADTQYF; cdr3_nt: TGTGCCAGCAGCAAAGAAACAAGACAGGGGGCGCTCAATTTCGCAGATACGCAGTATTTT